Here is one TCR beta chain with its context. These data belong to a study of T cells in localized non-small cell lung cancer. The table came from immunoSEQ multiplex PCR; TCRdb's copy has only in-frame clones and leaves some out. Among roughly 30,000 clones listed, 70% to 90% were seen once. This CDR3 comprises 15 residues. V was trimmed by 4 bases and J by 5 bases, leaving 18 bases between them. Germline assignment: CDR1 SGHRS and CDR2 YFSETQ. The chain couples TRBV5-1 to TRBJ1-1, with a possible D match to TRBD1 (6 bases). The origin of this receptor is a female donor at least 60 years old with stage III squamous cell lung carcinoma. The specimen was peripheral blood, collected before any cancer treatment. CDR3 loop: CASSTYRDTATEAFF. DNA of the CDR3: TGCGCCAGCAGCACCTACCGGGACACCGCTACTGAAGCTTTCTTT.